The present TCR beta chain was sequenced within a study of T-cell memory formation after mild COVID-19. General study results and limits: Some responding clones appeared in pre-infection memory, suggesting cross-reactive memory joined. Mostly located in CM and EM were contracting CD4+ clones, with contracting CD8+ clones located in EMRA. A balance of CD4 and CD8 characterized clones contracting day 15 to 85, whereas later expanders leaned CD4+.

Only a few counts were recorded for this clonotype. Its antigen is currently unknown. 5'RACE with constant-segment primers yielded barcoded, UMI-tagged TCR alpha and TCR beta cDNA libraries. TCRdb ran MiXCR on the 5' RACE reads and lists one entry per CDR3 protein. The table records a few hundred thousand distinct CDR3 sequences, roughly 10% of them present only once. The germline CDR1 and CDR2 sequences are SGHVS and FQNEAQ. The CDR3 length is 21 residues. V lost 4 bases, J lost 0 bases, and 13 bases stayed unmatched. Sequenced input: PBMCs or a T cell subset sorted from them (not recorded which). The chain recombines TRBV7-8 with TRBJ2-6, with 12 bases matching TRBD2. This TCR derives from a man between 18 and 35 years old who had mild COVID-19 (a few samples of this study predate the infection). Cell type and time point are not known. The CDR3 here is CASSSRQLAGGTISGANVLTF. The CDR3 bases are TGTGCCAGCAGCTCTCGGCAACTAGCGGGGGGAACCATCTCTGGGGCCAACGTCCTGACTTTC.